These T cell receptor beta chains were read from a single sample in a study of cytomegalovirus exposure and HLA in healthy donors. Clones were read by immunoSEQ multiplex PCR, and TCRdb kept only the in-frame ones, dropping some. The table shows 90,000 to 120,000 clones, with around 72% occurring only once. Sequences were obtained from PBMCs. These receptor sequences come from a male donor in good health and CMV-seropositive. Each CDR3 is given with its conserved first and last residue. The order of the fields is J gene, clone size, D gene, V gene, CDR3 length, CDR3 protein, CDR3 DNA. D genes are given only for firm matches. Clone size is stated in some rows and not others, as once, few, many or a class when expanded.

J gene: TRBJ1-6; clone size: NA; D gene: TRBD1; V gene: TRBV18; CDR3 length: 15; CDR3 protein: CASSKDRVEDSPLHF; CDR3 DNA: TGTGCCAGCTCAAAAGACAGGGTGGAAGATTCACCCCTCCACTTT
J gene: TRBJ2-3; clone size: NA; D gene: TRBD2; V gene: TRBV7-9; CDR3 length: 16; CDR3 protein: CASSWKRGGQGDTQYF; CDR3 DNA: TGTGCCAGCAGCTGGAAGCGGGGGGGCCAAGGAGATACGCAGTATTTT
J gene: TRBJ2-5; clone size: NA; D gene: NA; V gene: TRBV4-1; CDR3 length: 16; CDR3 protein: CASSQAGQGNRETQYF; CDR3 DNA: TGCGCCAGCAGCCAAGCCGGGCAGGGGAATAGGGAGACCCAGTACTTC
J gene: TRBJ1-3; clone size: NA; D gene: TRBD1; V gene: TRBV7-2; CDR3 length: 16; CDR3 protein: CASSRDSASSGNTIYF; CDR3 DNA: TGTGCCAGCAGCCGGGACAGCGCCTCCTCTGGAAACACCATATATTTT
J gene: TRBJ1-2; clone size: NA; D gene: TRBD1; V gene: TRBV6-6; CDR3 length: 16; CDR3 protein: CASSYDGTGSNYGYTF; CDR3 DNA: TGTGCCAGCAGTTACGATGGGACAGGCTCTAACTATGGCTACACCTTC
J gene: TRBJ1-2; clone size: NA; D gene: TRBD1; V gene: TRBV13; CDR3 length: 18; CDR3 protein: CASSILTGTGIANYGYTF; CDR3 DNA: TGTGCCAGCAGCATACTGACCGGGACAGGGATTGCGAACTATGGCTACACCTTC
J gene: TRBJ2-1; clone size: once; D gene: TRBD1; V gene: TRBV18; CDR3 length: 18; CDR3 protein: CASSPNWRQGGTYNEQFF; CDR3 DNA: TGTGCCAGCTCACCGAATTGGAGACAGGGGGGGACCTACAATGAGCAGTTCTTC
J gene: TRBJ2-7; clone size: NA; D gene: NA; V gene: TRBV10-2; CDR3 length: 16; CDR3 protein: CASSETYRYDRGEQYF; CDR3 DNA: TGCGCCAGCAGTGAAACGTACCGGTATGATCGCGGGGAGCAGTACTTC
J gene: TRBJ2-3; clone size: NA; D gene: NA; V gene: TRBV30; CDR3 length: 13; CDR3 protein: CAWSERGLDTQYF; CDR3 DNA: TGTGCCTGGAGTGAACGGGGGTTGGATACGCAGTATTTT
J gene: TRBJ2-7; clone size: NA; D gene: NA; V gene: TRBV2; CDR3 length: 12; CDR3 protein: CASTEGNYEQYF; CDR3 DNA: TGTGCCAGCACCGAGGGAAACTACGAGCAGTACTTC
J gene: TRBJ2-7; clone size: NA; D gene: NA; V gene: TRBV11-1; CDR3 length: 15; CDR3 protein: CASSRYGTTDWEQYF; CDR3 DNA: TGTGCCAGCAGCCGTTACGGGACAACTGACTGGGAGCAGTACTTC
J gene: TRBJ1-6; clone size: NA; D gene: NA; V gene: TRBV28; CDR3 length: 15; CDR3 protein: CASSPLPSSNSPLHF; CDR3 DNA: TGTGCCAGCAGCCCTCTTCCTTCGTCTAATTCACCCCTCCACTTT
J gene: TRBJ2-3; clone size: once; D gene: TRBD2; V gene: TRBV5-6; CDR3 length: 16; CDR3 protein: CASSLLLAGKADTQYF; CDR3 DNA: TGTGCCAGCAGCTTGTTACTAGCGGGAAAGGCAGATACGCAGTATTTT
J gene: TRBJ2-3; clone size: NA; D gene: TRBD2; V gene: TRBV4-2; CDR3 length: 16; CDR3 protein: CASSQGLAGGPDTQYF; CDR3 DNA: TGTGCCAGCAGCCAAGGACTAGCGGGGGGGCCAGATACGCAGTATTTT
J gene: TRBJ2-7; clone size: NA; D gene: NA; V gene: TRBV10-2; CDR3 length: 11; CDR3 protein: CASSDLYEQYF; CDR3 DNA: TGCGCCAGCAGTGATCTCTACGAGCAGTACTTC
J gene: TRBJ2-3; clone size: NA; D gene: NA; V gene: TRBV5-4; CDR3 length: 16; CDR3 protein: CASSLERLAYTDTQYF; CDR3 DNA: TGTGCCAGCAGCTTGGAACGGCTAGCGTACACAGATACGCAGTATTTT
J gene: TRBJ2-3; clone size: NA; D gene: TRBD2; V gene: TRBV4-1; CDR3 length: 17; CDR3 protein: CASSQTSTGLATDTQYF; CDR3 DNA: TGCGCCAGCAGCCAGACTTCCACGGGACTAGCAACAGATACGCAGTATTTT
J gene: TRBJ2-3; clone size: NA; D gene: NA; V gene: TRBV5-1; CDR3 length: 14; CDR3 protein: CASSLGGEGYTQYF; CDR3 DNA: TGCGCCAGCAGCTTGGGCGGGGAAGGGTATACGCAGTATTTT
J gene: TRBJ2-3; clone size: NA; D gene: NA; V gene: TRBV9; CDR3 length: 15; CDR3 protein: CASSRDWDSTDTQYF; CDR3 DNA: TGTGCCAGCAGCAGAGACTGGGACTCCACAGATACGCAGTATTTT
J gene: TRBJ2-6; clone size: NA; D gene: NA; V gene: TRBV9; CDR3 length: 16; CDR3 protein: CASSVSHRTGANVLTF; CDR3 DNA: TGTGCCAGCAGCGTTTCTCACAGGACCGGGGCCAACGTCCTGACTTTC
J gene: TRBJ2-3; clone size: NA; D gene: TRBD1; V gene: TRBV5-1; CDR3 length: 14; CDR3 protein: CASSSGQSTDTQYF; CDR3 DNA: TGCGCCAGCAGCTCGGGACAGAGCACAGATACGCAGTATTTT
J gene: TRBJ1-5; clone size: NA; D gene: NA; V gene: TRBV29-1; CDR3 length: 12; CDR3 protein: CSGGEGNQPQHF; CDR3 DNA: TGCAGCGGGGGCGAGGGCAATCAGCCCCAGCATTTT
J gene: TRBJ1-2; clone size: NA; D gene: NA; V gene: TRBV15; CDR3 length: 14; CDR3 protein: CATSFGLDDGGYTF; CDR3 DNA: TGTGCCACCAGTTTTGGACTTGACGACGGGGGCTACACCTTC
J gene: TRBJ2-5; clone size: few; D gene: NA; V gene: TRBV28; CDR3 length: 13; CDR3 protein: CASSSVVVETQYF; CDR3 DNA: TGTGCCAGCAGTTCGGTGGTGGTGGAGACCCAGTACTTC
J gene: TRBJ2-7; clone size: NA; D gene: TRBD1; V gene: TRBV2; CDR3 length: 12; CDR3 protein: CASRDRGITPYF; CDR3 DNA: TGTGCCAGCAGGGACAGGGGTATCACCCCTTACTTC